The 12 T cell receptor beta chains below come from one sample, sequenced in a study of T cells in localized non-small cell lung cancer. Assay: immunoSEQ multiplex PCR; the TCRdb copy retains only in-frame clones and omits some. The table shows tens of thousands of clones, with 88% occurring only once. Sample: peripheral blood, taken before any cancer treatment. All receptors come from a woman aged 40-69 years with stage I squamous cell lung carcinoma.

This clone has a handful of counts. The chain recombines TRBV5-4 with TRBJ2-3; D tentatively fits TRBD1 or TRBD2 (5 bases each). Germline V CDR1 and CDR2: SGHNT, YYREEE (reference sequence). This CDR3 contains 12 residues. V lost 0 bases to trimming and J lost 6 bases, with 5 bases between them. CDR3 protein: CASSLGGDTQYF. In DNA form, the CDR3 reads TGTGCCAGCAGCTTGGGGGGGGATACGCAGTATTTT. Using reference TRBV5-4 and TRBJ2-3 for the parts outside the CDR3, the full variable domain is ETGVTQSPTHLIKTRGQQVTLRCSSQSGHNTVSWYQQALGQGPQFIFQYYREEENGRGNFPPRFSGLQFPNYSSELNVNALELDDSALYLCASSLGGDTQYFGPGTRLTVL.

V is TRBV6-1 and J is TRBJ2-3; D gene uncertain. Per the germline V gene, CDR1 is MNHNS and CDR2 is SASEGT. Between the trimmed V and J ends, which lost 2 bases and 0 bases, there was a span of 12 bases. This CDR3 comprises 16 residues. As DNA, the CDR3 is TGTGCCAGCAGTGAATGGGGTAGCAGCAGCACAGATACGCAGTATTTT. Translation gives CASSEWGSSSTDTQYF.

The V and J genes are TRBV30 and TRBJ1-2; 7 nucleotides line up with TRBD1. V lost 5 bases to trimming and J lost 2 bases; unmatched junction nucleotides: 23. This CDR3 is built from 19 residues. The germline V gene encodes CDR1 GTSNPN and CDR2 SVGIG (reference sequence). DNA of the CDR3: TGTGCCTGGGCGACGACCCTTACTACATTGGGACAGAAAAACTATGGCTACACCTTC. It is translated as CAWATTLTTLGQKNYGYTF.

The J gene is TRBJ2-3, the V gene TRBV6-6; possibly TRBD1 for D (5 bases). The CDR3 has 13 amino acids. Trimming cost V 6 bases and J 5 bases, with 12 bases left between them. Germline assignment: CDR1 MNHNY and CDR2 SVGAGI (reference sequence). The DNA of the CDR3 is TGTGCCAGCAGCTGGGGCCCTCGAGATACGCAGTATTTT. As protein: CASSWGPRDTQYF.

V is TRBV10-3 and J is TRBJ2-1; the D call may be TRBD1 or TRBD2 (7 bases each). V lost 0 bases and J lost 11, with 17 bases in between. CDR3 length equals 15 residues. Germline V gene lookup returns CDR1 ENHRY and CDR2 SYGVKD. CDR3 nucleotide sequence: TGTGCCATCAGTGAGTCGACTCAGGGGGGGTTAAAGCAGTTCTTC. Protein product: CAISESTQGGLKQFF.

The chain links TRBV10-1 to TRBJ1-4; D gene uncertain. CDR1 WNHNN and CDR2 SYGVQD come from the germline V gene (reference sequence). There are 14 residues in the CDR3. The ends were cut back, 6 bases at V and 6 bases at J, with 14 bases in the middle. This chain's CDR3 is CASSRTRMDEKLFF. CDR3 DNA: TGCGCCAGCAGCCGGACGCGAATGGATGAAAAACTGTTTTTT.

The V gene is TRBV5-4, the J gene TRBJ2-3, with D possibly being TRBD1 (6 bases). Germline assignment: CDR1 SGHNT and CDR2 YYREEE (reference sequence). V lost 4 bases, J lost 2 bases, and 14 bases lay in between. The length of the CDR3 is 15 residues. CDR3: CASSPPGALTDTQYF. The CDR3 region has the DNA TGTGCCAGCAGCCCGCCAGGGGCCCTCACAGATACGCAGTATTTT.

The chain carries TRBV6-1 and TRBJ2-7; 8 bases line up with TRBD1. V shed 6 bases and J 4 bases; nucleotides not matched to a gene: 5. The CDR3 covers 13 residues. Germline lookup yields CDR1 MNHNS and CDR2 SASEGT. CDR3 loop: CASSAGGGYEQYF. For the CDR3, the DNA is TGTGCCAGCAGCGCAGGGGGCGGGTACGAGCAGTACTTC.

This clone was picked up a small number of times. The chain employs TRBV30 and TRBJ1-6; D gene unclear. In germline, CDR1 is GTSNPN, CDR2 SVGIG (reference sequence). CDR3 length: 14 amino acids. V was trimmed by 4 bases and J by 6 bases, leaving 13 bases between them. The CDR3 loop is CAWTYRAVNSPLHF. As DNA, the CDR3 is TGTGCCTGGACTTACCGGGCTGTTAATTCACCCCTCCACTTT.

J is TRBJ1-2 and V is TRBV21-1. TRBV21-1 is a pseudogene segment. This CDR3 is built from 17 residues. CDR3 in amino acids: CASSKGRGVGTNYGYTF. Written as DNA, the CDR3 is TGTGCCAGCAGCAAAGGTCGGGGGGTAGGGACTAACTATGGCTACACCTTC.

The gene calls are TRBV6-5 and TRBJ2-5, with 9 positions matching TRBD1. J lost 1 base, V lost 11 bases, and 8 bases had no gene match. This CDR3 has 14 amino acids. Germline CDR1 is MNHEY and CDR2 is SVGAGI. The CDR3 loop reads CAGETGGAQETQYF. CDR3 coding DNA: TGTGCCGGGGAGACAGGGGGGGCCCAAGAGACCCAGTACTTC.

The J gene is TRBJ2-7, the V gene TRBV5-1; D gene uncertain. Germline CDR1 and CDR2: SGHRS and YFSETQ. Trimming cost V 1 base and J 7 bases, with 15 bases left between them. This CDR3 has 14 amino acids. CDR3 sequence (DNA): TGCGCCAGCAGCTTGACGGTCCCCCTTGAGGAGCAGTACTTC. Translated: CASSLTVPLEEQYF.